The 15 T cell receptor beta chains below come from one sample, sequenced in a study of blood T cell repertoires in COVID-19. Method: immunoSEQ multiplex PCR; TCRdb's copy keeps in-frame clones and lacks some. Among about 60,000 clones listed, 70% to 90% were seen once. Sequencing was carried out using peripheral blood. The receptors stem from a human donor in a cohort sampled during active COVID-19.

This chain connects TRBV21-1 to TRBJ2-7; the table's D call, TRBD2, was not checked against the DNA. TRBV21-1 is classified as a pseudogene. The CDR3 runs 12 residues. CDR3 loop: CASSSLCHEQYF. The CDR3 region has the DNA TGTGCCAGCAGCTCACTTTGCCACGAGCAGTACTTC.

The gene calls are TRBV21-1 and TRBJ1-4; TRBD1, the table's D call, was not compared with the DNA. TRBV21-1 is tagged as a pseudogene. This CDR3 has 17 residues. The CDR3: CASSKRETAGGREKLFF. In nucleotides, the CDR3 is TGTGCCAGCAGCAAAAGGGAGACGGCAGGGGGCCGAGAAAAACTGTTTTTT.

The chain couples TRBV29-1 to TRBJ2-1; 9 nucleotides match TRBD1. Germline assignment: CDR1 SQVTM and CDR2 ANQGSEA. This CDR3 has 18 residues. V was clipped by 1 base and J by 4 bases; unmatched bases: 14. The CDR3 loop is CSVEVGQGFRGIYNEQFF. The CDR3 coding sequence is TGCAGCGTTGAAGTCGGACAGGGGTTCAGGGGTATTTACAATGAGCAGTTCTTC.

This rearrangement joins TRBV7-3 to TRBJ1-1, with D maybe TRBD1 (5 bases). Germline loops: CDR1 SGHTA, CDR2 FQGTGA. The CDR3 extends over 14 amino acids. V dropped 3 bases and J dropped 0 bases, with 8 bases sitting between them. In DNA form, the CDR3 reads TGTGCCAGCAGCTTGGCAGGGCTGAACACTGAAGCTTTCTTT. Protein sequence: CASSLAGLNTEAFF.

This sequence joins TRBV19 and TRBJ1-5, with 8 bases matching TRBD1. This CDR3 contains 19 residues. Germline V gene sequence: CDR1 LNHDA, CDR2 SQIVND (reference sequence). V shed 3 bases and J 1 base; nucleotides not matched to a gene: 14. The CDR3 sequence is CASSMGWGQGARSNQPQHF. CDR3 coding DNA: TGTGCCAGTAGTATGGGGTGGGGTCAGGGGGCGAGGAGCAATCAGCCCCAGCATTTT.

V gene TRBV4-1 combines with J gene TRBJ2-2; 11 nucleotides align to TRBD1. The J segment lost 5 bases and the V segment lost 4 bases, leaving 9 bases of the junction unmatched. Germline CDR1 is MGHRA and CDR2 is YSYEKL. CDR3 size: 17 residues. The CDR3 coding sequence is TGCGCCAGCAGCCGCCCGCGGACAGGGGGCAGGACCGGGGAGCTGTTTTTT. It encodes CASSRPRTGGRTGELFF.

With regard to this clone: A much more abundant neighbour one base away suggests this may be a read error. This sample also contains other DNA sequences that code for the same CDR3. The chain employs TRBV5-1 and TRBJ2-2, with 8 bases aligning to TRBD1. Germline loops: CDR1 SGHRS, CDR2 YFSETQ. The CDR3 runs 15 residues. The CDR3 DNA follows: TGCGCCAGCAGCTTCTCGGACAGGGAAGCCGGAGAGCTGTTTTTT. Translated: CASSFSDREAGELFF.

The chain employs TRBV27 and TRBJ1-3, with D tentatively TRBD1 (6 bases). V shed 4 bases and J shed 0 bases, with 7 bases lying between them. This CDR3 comprises 14 residues. Looked up from germline, CDR1 is MNHEY and CDR2 is SMNVEV (reference sequence). The CDR3 nucleotides read TGTGCCAGCAGTTCCAGGGGCTCTGGAAACACCATATATTTT. Protein product: CASSSRGSGNTIYF.

V is TRBV6-6 and J is TRBJ2-7; D is unresolved. V lost 8 bases to trimming and J lost 6 bases, with 11 bases between them. Germline V gene data show CDR1 as MNHNY and CDR2 as SVGAGI (reference sequence). The CDR3 is made up of 11 amino acids. CDR3 coding DNA: TGTGCCAGCGGCTCGAATTTCGAGCAGTACTTC. Its protein product is CASGSNFEQYF.

The chain links TRBV7-2 to TRBJ2-3; unclear D gene. CDR3 length: 11 residues. Germline values: CDR1 SGHTA, CDR2 FQGNSA. Trimming removed 5 bases from V and 5 bases from J, with 5 bases in between. The CDR3 DNA sequence: TGTGCCAGCAGCCCCCAAGATACGCAGTATTTT. Encoded protein: CASSPQDTQYF.

This rearrangement joins TRBV6-6 to TRBJ1-1; D possibly corresponds to TRBD1 (5 bases). The CDR3 length is 15 residues. With 7 bases removed from V and 6 bases from J, the gap between germline ends came to 21 bases. Germline V lookup: CDR1 MNHNY, CDR2 SVGAGI (reference sequence). CDR3 protein: CASTHGTLPWAEAFF. In DNA, the CDR3 is TGTGCCAGCACCCACGGGACTCTTCCGTGGGCTGAAGCTTTCTTT.

The chain uses TRBV9 and TRBJ2-3, with 10 bases that match TRBD2. Looked up from germline, CDR1 is SGDLS and CDR2 is YYNGEE. V trimming: 0 bases; J trimming: 4 bases; junction bases outside the gene matches: 11. The length of the CDR3 is 18 residues. In DNA form, the CDR3 reads TGTGCCAGCAGCGTAGGGACTAGCGGTACGACGAGTCCAGATACGCAGTATTTT. Its protein product is CASSVGTSGTTSPDTQYF. Supplemented by reference TRBV9 and TRBJ2-3, the full variable domain reads DSGVTQTPKHLITATGQRVTLRCSPRSGDLSVYWYQQSLDQGLQFLIQYYNGEERAKGNILERFSAQQFPDLHSELNLSSLELGDSALYFCASSVGTSGTTSPDTQYFGPGTRLTVL.

This chain joins TRBV7-2 and TRBJ2-3; the match to TRBD2 covers 7 bases. Germline CDR1 and CDR2: SGHTA and FQGNSA. J lost 2 bases, V lost 6 bases, and 5 bases had no gene match. This CDR3 contains 14 residues. The CDR3 spells CASRWTRDTDTQYF. The CDR3 DNA reads TGTGCCAGCAGATGGACTAGAGACACAGATACGCAGTATTTT.

The chain carries TRBV7-2 and TRBJ2-7; a possible D gene is TRBD2 (6 bases). Germline CDR1 reads SGHTA; CDR2 reads FQGNSA. V was clipped by 4 bases and J by 6 bases, with 16 bases between them. The CDR3 runs 14 residues. The DNA for the CDR3 is TGTGCCAGCAGCTCGATCCGGGACTCCGGCGAGCAGTACTTC. Translating gives CASSSIRDSGEQYF.

This clone occurred once. The CDR3 spells CASSAQRESYEQYF. CDR3 DNA: TGTGCCAGCAGTGCACAGCGGGAATCCTACGAGCAGTACTTC. This rearrangement joins TRBV2 to TRBJ2-7; 7 bases are shared with TRBD2. V shed 4 bases and J 1 base; nucleotides not matched to a gene: 4. The CDR3 is made up of 14 amino acids. Germline V CDR1 and CDR2: SNHLY, FYNNEI.